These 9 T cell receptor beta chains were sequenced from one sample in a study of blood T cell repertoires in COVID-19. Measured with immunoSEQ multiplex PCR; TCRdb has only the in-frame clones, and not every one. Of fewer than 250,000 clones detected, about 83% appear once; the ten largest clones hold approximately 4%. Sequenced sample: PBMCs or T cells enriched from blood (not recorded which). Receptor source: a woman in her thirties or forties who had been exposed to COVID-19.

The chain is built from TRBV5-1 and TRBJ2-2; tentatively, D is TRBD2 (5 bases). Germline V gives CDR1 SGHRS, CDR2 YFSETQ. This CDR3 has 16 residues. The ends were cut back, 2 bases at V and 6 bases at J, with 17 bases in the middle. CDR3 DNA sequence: TGCGCCAGCAGCTTAATTGGGGAGCGGAGCGCCGGGGAGCTGTTTTTT. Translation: CASSLIGERSAGELFF.

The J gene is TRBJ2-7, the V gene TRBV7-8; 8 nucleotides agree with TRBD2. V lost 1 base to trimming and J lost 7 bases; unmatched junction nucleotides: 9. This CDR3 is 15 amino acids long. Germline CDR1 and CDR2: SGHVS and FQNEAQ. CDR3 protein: CASSLGAGARREQYF. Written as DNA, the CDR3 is TGTGCCAGCAGCTTAGGAGCGGGGGCCCGCCGGGAGCAGTACTTC.

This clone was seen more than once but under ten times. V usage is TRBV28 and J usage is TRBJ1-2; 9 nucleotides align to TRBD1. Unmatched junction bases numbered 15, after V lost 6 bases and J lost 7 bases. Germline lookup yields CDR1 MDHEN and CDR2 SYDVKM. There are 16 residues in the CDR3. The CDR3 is CASSSGTGRLGRGYTF. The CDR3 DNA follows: TGTGCCAGCAGCTCCGGGACAGGGAGGCTTGGACGTGGCTACACCTTC.

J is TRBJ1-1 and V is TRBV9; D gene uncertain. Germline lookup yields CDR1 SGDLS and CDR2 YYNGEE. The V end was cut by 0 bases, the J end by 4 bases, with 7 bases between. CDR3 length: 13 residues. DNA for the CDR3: TGTGCCAGCAGCGTAGCTTACGGCACTGAAGCTTTCTTT. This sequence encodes CASSVAYGTEAFF.

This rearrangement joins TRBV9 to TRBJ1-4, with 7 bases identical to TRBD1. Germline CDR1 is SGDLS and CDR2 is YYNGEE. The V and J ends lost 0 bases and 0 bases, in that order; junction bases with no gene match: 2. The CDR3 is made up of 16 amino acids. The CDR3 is CASSVGTGATNEKLFF. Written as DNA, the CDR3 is TGTGCCAGCAGCGTAGGGACAGGAGCAACTAATGAAAAACTGTTTTTT. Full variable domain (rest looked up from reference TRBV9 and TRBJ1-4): DSGVTQTPKHLITATGQRVTLRCSPRSGDLSVYWYQQSLDQGLQFLIQYYNGEERAKGNILERFSAQQFPDLHSELNLSSLELGDSALYFCASSVGTGATNEKLFFGSGTQLSVL.

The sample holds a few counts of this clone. The CDR3 sequence is CASSPPSDTTGYTF. CDR3 nucleotides: TGTGCCAGCTCACCACCGTCAGACACGACGGGCTACACCTTC. The V call is TRBV18, the J call TRBJ1-2; D call uncertain. Germline CDR1 KGHSH, CDR2 LQKENI. CDR3 size: 14 residues. V lost 0 bases to trimming and J lost 8 bases, with 13 bases between them. Full variable domain (rest looked up from reference TRBV18 and TRBJ1-2): NAGVMQNPRHLVRRRGQEARLRCSPMKGHSHVYWYRQLPEEGLKFMVYLQKENIIDESGMPKERFSAEFPKEGPSILRIQQVVRGDSAAYFCASSPPSDTTGYTFGSGTRLTVV.

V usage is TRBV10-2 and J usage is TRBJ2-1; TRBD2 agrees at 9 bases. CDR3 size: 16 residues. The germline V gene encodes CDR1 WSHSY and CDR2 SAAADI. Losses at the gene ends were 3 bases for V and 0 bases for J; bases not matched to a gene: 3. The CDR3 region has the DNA TGCGCCAGCAGTGATGGAGCGGGGGGCTCCTACAATGAGCAGTTCTTC. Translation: CASSDGAGGSYNEQFF.

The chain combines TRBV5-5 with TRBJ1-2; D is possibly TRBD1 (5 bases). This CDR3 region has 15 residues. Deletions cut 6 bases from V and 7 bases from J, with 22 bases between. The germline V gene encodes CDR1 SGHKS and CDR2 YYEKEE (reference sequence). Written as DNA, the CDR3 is TGTGCCAGCACCAAAGGGGCGGTTGAAAAGGGTGGCTACACCTTC. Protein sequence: CASTKGAVEKGGYTF. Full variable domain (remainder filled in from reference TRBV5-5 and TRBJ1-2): DAGVTQSPTHLIKTRGQQVTLRCSPISGHKSVSWYQQVLGQGPQFIFQYYEKEERGRGNFPDRFSARQFPNYSSELNVNALLLGDSALYLCASTKGAVEKGGYTFGSGTRLTVV.

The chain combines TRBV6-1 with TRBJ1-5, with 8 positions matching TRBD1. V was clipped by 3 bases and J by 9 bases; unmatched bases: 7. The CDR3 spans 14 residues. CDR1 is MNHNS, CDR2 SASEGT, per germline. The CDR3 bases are TGTGCCAGCAGTGAGGACAGGGCTTGGGCGCCCCAGCATTTT. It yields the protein CASSEDRAWAPQHF.